This record looks at one T cell receptor (beta chain) sequence and its context. The data stem from a study of cytomegalovirus exposure and HLA in healthy donors. About the study: Among 150 million to 200 million T cells, an earlier analysis found 95 million to 140 million unique TCR beta sequences.

V shed 5 bases and J 7 bases; nucleotides not matched to a gene: 6. This CDR3 contains 16 residues. The germline V gene encodes CDR1 SGHNT and CDR2 YENEEA. Primers: 60 Vbeta forward and 13 Jbeta reverse. Clones were read by immunoSEQ multiplex PCR, and TCRdb kept only the in-frame ones, dropping some. The table lists about 220,000 clones, about four fifths of them singletons. The rearrangement uses TRBV11-3 and TRBJ2-2; TRBD2 aligns across 14 bases. The sequencing input was PBMCs. This receptor was identified in a man between 35 and 55 years old in good health and CMV-seropositive. The CDR3 coding sequence is TGTGCCAGCAGCCTAGGACTAGCGGGAGGCATCGGGGAGCTGTTTTTT. Encoded protein: CASSLGLAGGIGELFF.